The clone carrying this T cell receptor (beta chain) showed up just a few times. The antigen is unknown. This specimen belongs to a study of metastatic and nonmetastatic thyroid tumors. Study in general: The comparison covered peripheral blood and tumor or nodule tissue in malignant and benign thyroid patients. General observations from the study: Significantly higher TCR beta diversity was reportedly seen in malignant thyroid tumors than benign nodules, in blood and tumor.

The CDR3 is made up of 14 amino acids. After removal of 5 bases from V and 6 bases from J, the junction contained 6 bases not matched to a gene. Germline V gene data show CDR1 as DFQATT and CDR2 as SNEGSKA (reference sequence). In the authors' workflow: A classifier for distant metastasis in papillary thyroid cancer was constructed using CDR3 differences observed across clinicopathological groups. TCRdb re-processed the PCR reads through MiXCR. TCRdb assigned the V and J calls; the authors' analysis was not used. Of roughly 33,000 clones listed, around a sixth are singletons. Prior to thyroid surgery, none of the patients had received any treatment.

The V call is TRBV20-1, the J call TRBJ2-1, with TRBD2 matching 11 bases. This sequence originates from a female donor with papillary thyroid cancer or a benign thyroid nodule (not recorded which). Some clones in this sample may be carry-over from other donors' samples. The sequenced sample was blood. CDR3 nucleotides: TGCAGTGCTCGGGGGACTAGCGGTGTCAATGAGCAGTTCTTC. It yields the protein CSARGTSGVNEQFF.